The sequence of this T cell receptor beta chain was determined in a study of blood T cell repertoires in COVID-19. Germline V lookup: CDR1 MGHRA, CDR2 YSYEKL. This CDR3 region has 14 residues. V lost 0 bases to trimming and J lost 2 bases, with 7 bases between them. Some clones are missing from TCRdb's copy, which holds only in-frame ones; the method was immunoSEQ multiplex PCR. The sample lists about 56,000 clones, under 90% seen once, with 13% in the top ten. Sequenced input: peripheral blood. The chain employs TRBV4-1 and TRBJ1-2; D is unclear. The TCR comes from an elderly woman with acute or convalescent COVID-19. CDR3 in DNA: TGCGCCAGCAGCCAAGATCGCAGGAACTATGGCTACACCTTC. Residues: CASSQDRRNYGYTF.